The 11 T cell receptor beta chains below come from one sample, sequenced in a study of CD4+ T cells in melanoma. Generated by immunoSEQ multiplex PCR, the TCRdb table keeps only in-frame clones and is missing some. The sample yields under 10,000 clones, 70% to 75% seen once. The specimen was cells from a culture (not recorded whether cultured in vitro). The receptor source for this set is a human donor with melanoma.

This chain connects TRBV7-9 to TRBJ1-1, with D hard to call. Deletions cut 2 bases from V and 6 bases from J, with 10 bases between. Germline CDR1 reads SEHNR; CDR2 reads FQNEAQ (reference sequence). This CDR3 has 13 residues. As DNA, the CDR3 is TGTGCCAGCAGCTTACAGGTTATGTCTGAAGCTTTCTTT. Protein: CASSLQVMSEAFF.

The chain has TRBV27 and TRBJ1-3, with a tentative D call TRBD1 (6 bases). This CDR3 is built from 14 residues. Germline V gene sequence: CDR1 MNHEY, CDR2 SMNVEV (reference sequence). Trimming cost V 5 bases and J 0 bases, with 8 bases left between them. The CDR3 coding sequence is TGTGCCAGCAGTAGGGGGAGCTCTGGAAACACCATATATTTT. Amino acids: CASSRGSSGNTIYF.

The CDR3 is CASSQDPRGRSDTQYF. CDR3 DNA sequence: TGTGCCAGCAGCCAAGACCCCAGGGGCCGTTCAGATACGCAGTATTTT. The V call is TRBV3-1 (or the pseudogene TRBV3-2), the J call TRBJ2-3, with D possibly matching TRBD1 (6 bases). The CDR3 sequence is 16 residues long. V lost 0 bases, J lost 4 bases, and 14 bases lay in between. Germline values: CDR1 LGHDT, CDR2 YNNKEL (reference sequence).

V usage is TRBV30 and J usage is TRBJ2-3; 8 bases are shared with TRBD2. The CDR3 has 15 residues. Germline V gene data show CDR1 as GTSNPN and CDR2 as SVGIG (reference sequence). Germline trimming cut 4 bases from V and 2 bases from J; bases unmatched to any gene: 8. The chain's CDR3 is CAWTGGAVPTDTQYF. Here the CDR3 DNA reads TGTGCCTGGACGGGGGGGGCAGTACCCACAGATACGCAGTATTTT.

This clone appeared a few times. The V and J genes are TRBV18 and TRBJ2-7; D might be TRBD1 or TRBD2, each matching 6 bases. Germline loops: CDR1 KGHSH, CDR2 LQKENI. Trimming removed 8 bases at V and 2 bases at J, with 16 bases between. This CDR3 contains 14 residues. The DNA of the CDR3 is TGTGCCAGCGGGGGCGGCGGGGCTACCTACGAGCAGTACTTC. Protein: CASGGGGATYEQYF.

CDR3 nucleotides: TGTGCCAGCGCATCCAGCAAGACCCAGTACTTC. It yields the protein CASASSKTQYF. The rearrangement links TRBV11-2 to TRBJ2-5, with unresolved D. CDR1 is SGHAT, CDR2 FQNNGV, per germline. V was shortened by 8 bases and J by 6 bases, with 10 bases between the two germline ends. CDR3 length: 11 amino acids.

The rearrangement links TRBV11-2 to TRBJ2-1, with D uncertain. V gave up 0 bases and J gave up 7 bases, with 13 bases separating them. The CDR3 extends over 15 amino acids. The germline V gene encodes CDR1 SGHAT and CDR2 FQNNGV. The DNA for the CDR3 is TGTGCCAGCAGCTTAGATATAGTTTCGGCAAATGAGCAGTTCTTC. Its translation is CASSLDIVSANEQFF.

V gene TRBV2 combines with J gene TRBJ1-2; D is unresolved. The CDR3 runs to 13 residues. Trimming took off 5 bases at V and 4 bases at J, with 11 bases between the two ends. CDR1 and CDR2 (germline): SNHLY, FYNNEI. CDR3 sequence: CASSPSPVYGYTF. CDR3 nucleotides: TGTGCCAGCAGTCCGTCCCCCGTCTATGGCTACACCTTC.

V usage is TRBV18 and J usage is TRBJ1-1, with 10 bases aligning to TRBD1. CDR3 length: 15 residues. Unmatched junction bases numbered 7, after V lost 4 bases and J lost 5 bases. CDR1 KGHSH and CDR2 LQKENI come from the germline V gene. The CDR3 DNA reads as TGTGCCAGCTCACTGGCCGGGACAGGGGAAACTGAAGCTTTCTTT. It encodes CASSLAGTGETEAFF.

The chain links TRBV29-1 to TRBJ2-3, with D uncertain. There are 14 residues in the CDR3. Trimming took off 8 bases at V and 7 bases at J, with 22 bases between the two ends. Germline CDR1 is SQVTM and CDR2 is ANQGSEA. The CDR3, as DNA: TGCAGCACTCGAGAGAGTGCAGCTTCTAATACGCAGTATTTT. The encoded protein is CSTRESAASNTQYF.

The chain combines TRBV12-3 or TRBV12-4 with TRBJ2-3, with D hard to call. CDR3 length equals 12 residues. V shed 5 bases and J shed 6 bases, with 9 bases lying between them. CDR3 residues: CASSLHGDTQYF. The CDR3 nucleotides read TGTGCCAGCAGTCTCCACGGGGATACGCAGTATTTT.